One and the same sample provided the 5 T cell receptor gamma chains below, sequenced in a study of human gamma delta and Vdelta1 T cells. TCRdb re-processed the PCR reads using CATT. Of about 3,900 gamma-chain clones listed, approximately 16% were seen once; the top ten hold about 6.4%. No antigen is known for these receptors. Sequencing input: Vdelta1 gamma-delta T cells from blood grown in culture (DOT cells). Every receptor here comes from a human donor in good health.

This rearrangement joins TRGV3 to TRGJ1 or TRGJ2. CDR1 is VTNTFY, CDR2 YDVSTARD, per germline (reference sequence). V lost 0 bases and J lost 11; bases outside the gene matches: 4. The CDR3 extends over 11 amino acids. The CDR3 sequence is CATWDRREKLF. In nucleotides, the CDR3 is TGTGCCACCTGGGACAGGCGGGAGAAACTCTTT.

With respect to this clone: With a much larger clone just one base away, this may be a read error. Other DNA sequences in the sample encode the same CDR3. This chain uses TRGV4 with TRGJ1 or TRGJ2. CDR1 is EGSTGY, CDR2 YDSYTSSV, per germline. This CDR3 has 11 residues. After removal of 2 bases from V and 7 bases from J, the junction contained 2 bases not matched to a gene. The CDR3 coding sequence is TGTGCCACCTGGGATGAATATAAGAAACTCTTT. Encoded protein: CATWDEYKKLF.

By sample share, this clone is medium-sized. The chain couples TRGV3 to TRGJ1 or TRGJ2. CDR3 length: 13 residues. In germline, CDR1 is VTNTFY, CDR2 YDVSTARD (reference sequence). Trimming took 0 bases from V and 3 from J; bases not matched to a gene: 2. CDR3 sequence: CATWDRRYYKKLF. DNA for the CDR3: TGTGCCACCTGGGACAGGCGTTATTATAAGAAACTCTTT.

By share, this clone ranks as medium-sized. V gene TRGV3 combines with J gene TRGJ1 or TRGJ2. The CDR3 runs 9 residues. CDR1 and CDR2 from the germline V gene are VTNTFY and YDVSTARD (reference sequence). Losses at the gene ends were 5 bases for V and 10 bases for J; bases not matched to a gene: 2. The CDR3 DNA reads TGTGCCACCTGGGCCAAGAAACTCTTT. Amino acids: CATWAKKLF.

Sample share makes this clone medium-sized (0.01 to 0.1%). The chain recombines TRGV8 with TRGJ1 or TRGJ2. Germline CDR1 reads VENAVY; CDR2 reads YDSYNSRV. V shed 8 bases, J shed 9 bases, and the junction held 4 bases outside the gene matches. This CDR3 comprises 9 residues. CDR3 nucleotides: TGTGCCACCTACTGTAAGAAACTCTTT. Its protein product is CATYCKKLF.